One sample yielded the 14 T cell receptor beta chains listed below, sequenced in a study of blood T cells in healthy people across ages. The second PCR ran about 6 to 11 cycles with a sample-barcoded 5' primer and J-beta primers. TCRdb fed the 5' RACE reads into MiXCR, producing one record per CDR3 protein. The sample records approximately 1,700,000 distinct CDR3 sequences, about two fifths being singletons. Material: blood. Receptors were obtained from a human donor in good health.

The chain combines TRBV11-3 with TRBJ1-6; perhaps TRBD1 as D (5 bases). The CDR3 is made up of 18 amino acids. From germline, CDR1 is SGHNT and CDR2 YENEEA. The V end lost 0 bases, the J end lost 1 base, and 13 bases lay between the germline ends. CDR3 nucleotide sequence: TGTGCCAGCAGCTTAGAGGGTTGGGGGAGTTCCTATAATTCACCCCTCCACTTT. This sequence encodes CASSLEGWGSSYNSPLHF.

This chain joins TRBV29-1 and TRBJ1-1, with 8 bases that match TRBD1. J gave up 3 bases and V 3 bases, and 6 bases lay outside the gene matches. The CDR3 length is 14 residues. The germline gives CDR1 SQVTM, CDR2 ANQGSEA. As DNA, the CDR3 is TGCAGCGTTGATCCCGAGACAGGGGACACTGAAGCTTTCTTT. Residues: CSVDPETGDTEAFF.

This clonotype was seen repeatedly, ten times or more. The rearrangement uses TRBV7-2 and TRBJ2-1; D not resolved. The V end was cut by 6 bases, the J end by 5 bases, with 8 bases between. Germline-derived CDR1 and CDR2 are SGHTA and FQGNSA. There are 12 residues in the CDR3. This chain's CDR3 is CASSLINNEQFF. CDR3 DNA sequence: TGTGCCAGCAGTCTAATCAACAATGAGCAGTTCTTC.

The sample holds a few counts of this clonotype. The genes are TRBV15 and TRBJ2-5; TRBD1 is a possible D gene (6 bases). This CDR3 is built from 13 residues. Trimming removed 3 bases from V and 2 bases from J, with 7 bases in between. Germline CDR1 is LNHNV and CDR2 is YYDKDF (reference sequence). The CDR3 bases are TGTGCCACCAGCAGGGACAGTCAAGAGACCCAGTACTTC. Protein sequence: CATSRDSQETQYF. Combining the CDR3 with reference TRBV15 and TRBJ2-5 gives the whole variable domain DAMVIQNPRYQVTQFGKPVTLSCSQTLNHNVMYWYQQKSSQAPKLLFHYYDKDFNNEADTPDNFQSRRPNTSFCFLDIRSPGLGDTAMYLCATSRDSQETQYFGPGTRLLVL.

This clonotype showed up just once. V is TRBV20-1 and J is TRBJ1-2, with D tentatively TRBD1 (6 bases). The CDR3 has 14 residues. Germline V lookup: CDR1 DFQATT, CDR2 SNEGSKA (reference sequence). V was trimmed by 1 base and J by 4 bases, leaving 13 bases between them. In nucleotides, the CDR3 is TGCAGTGCTAGAGGGGGGGCGCGTCTCTATGGCTACACCTTC. Translation: CSARGGARLYGYTF.

This clonotype was observed a few times. The V and J genes are TRBV6-1 and TRBJ2-7; 7 bases are a match to TRBD1. This CDR3 has 15 residues. CDR1 and CDR2 (germline): MNHNS, SASEGT. The J segment lost 1 base and the V segment lost 6 bases, leaving 9 bases of the junction unmatched. CDR3 bases: TGTGCCAGCAGAGACACAAAGACAGGGTCCTACGAGCAGTACTTC. Translating it yields CASRDTKTGSYEQYF.

The CDR3 sequence: CASSKDKTGSYEQYF. The CDR3, as DNA: TGTGCCAGCAGCAAAGACAAGACAGGGAGCTACGAGCAGTACTTC. The V and J genes are TRBV7-6 and TRBJ2-7; the match to TRBD1 covers 7 bases. The V gene end was trimmed by 5 bases and the J gene end by 3 bases; junction bases not matched to a gene: 10. The CDR3 has 15 amino acids. The V gene's germline CDR1 is SGHVS and CDR2 FNYEAQ.

This clonotype was recorded a few times. The chain is built from TRBV6-2 or TRBV6-3 and TRBJ2-5, with 11 positions matching TRBD2. Germline lookup yields CDR1 MNHEY and CDR2 SVGEGT. The trim removed 6 bases at V and 4 bases at J, leaving 4 bases unmatched. The CDR3 extends over 14 amino acids. Here the CDR3 reads CASRTSGVIETQYF. The DNA for the CDR3 is TGTGCCAGCAGGACTAGCGGGGTGATAGAGACCCAGTACTTC.

The chain joins TRBV7-2 to TRBJ2-3, with 7 bases fitting TRBD1. From germline, CDR1 is SGHTA and CDR2 FQGNSA. The CDR3 extends over 15 amino acids. The V segment lost 5 bases and the J segment 5 bases; nucleotides outside the gene matches: 10. The CDR3 protein is CASSPQQGIIDTQYF. The CDR3 DNA is TGTGCCAGCAGCCCGCAACAGGGGATTATAGATACGCAGTATTTT. Variable domain in full (rest from reference TRBV7-2 and TRBJ2-3): GAGVSQSPSNKVTEKGKDVELRCDPISGHTALYWYRQSLGQGLEFLIYFQGNSAPDKSGLPSDRFSAERTGGSVSTLTIQRTQQEDSAVYLCASSPQQGIIDTQYFGPGTRLTVL.

This rearrangement joins TRBV20-1 to TRBJ2-5; 13 bases match TRBD2. This CDR3 has 14 amino acids. J gave up 11 bases and V 5 bases, and 11 bases lay outside the gene matches. CDR1 and CDR2 (germline): DFQATT, SNEGSKA (reference sequence). The DNA for the CDR3 is TGCAGTGCTCCCGGGACTAGCGGGGTCAATGAGCAGTACTTC. Its protein product is CSAPGTSGVNEQYF.

The J gene is TRBJ1-1, the V gene TRBV12-3 or TRBV12-4, with D maybe TRBD1 (6 bases). The CDR3 is 15 residues long. Trimming stripped 2 bases from V and 2 bases from J, with 12 bases between. The CDR3 DNA follows: TGTGCCAGCAGTTTATCGGACAGACCTAACACTGAAGCTTTCTTT. Protein: CASSLSDRPNTEAFF.

This clonotype came up many times. The chain carries TRBV12-3 or TRBV12-4 and TRBJ1-2; D gene unclear. Trimming took off 3 bases at V and 2 bases at J, with 7 bases between the two ends. The CDR3 extends over 13 amino acids. In DNA form, the CDR3 reads TGTGCCAGCAGTTTTAACACCAACTATGGCTACACCTTC. Protein product: CASSFNTNYGYTF.

The rearrangement links TRBV25-1 to TRBJ2-3; D might be TRBD1 or TRBD2, each matching 5 bases. Germline CDR1 reads MGHDK; CDR2 reads SYGVNS. V was trimmed by 3 bases and J by 8 bases, leaving 18 bases between them. The CDR3 is 15 residues long. CDR3 coding DNA: TGTGCCAGCAGTGACTATGGGGCACCGAGGGGTACGCAGTATTTT. As protein: CASSDYGAPRGTQYF.

This clonotype appeared a few times. The chain uses TRBV6-6 and TRBJ1-1; TRBD1 might be the D (6 bases). The germline V and J ends were trimmed by 0 bases and 0 bases, with 14 bases remaining between them. From germline, CDR1 is MNHNY and CDR2 SVGAGI (reference sequence). There are 17 residues in the CDR3. As DNA, the CDR3 is TGTGCCAGCAGTTACTCGACAGGTGCCCGTATGAACACTGAAGCTTTCTTT. Translated, it gives CASSYSTGARMNTEAFF.